The sequence of this TCR beta chain was determined in a study of Graves' ophthalmopathy and Graves' hyperthyroidism. Findings and limits, study-wide: The blood repertoire also included most expanded thyroid clonotypes above 0.001 frequency. Sensitivity reached roughly 71% and specificity around 76% when the model predicted ophthalmopathy progression.

This CDR3 contains 16 residues. Germline CDR1 is MNHEY and CDR2 is SVGEGT. Unmatched junction bases numbered 7, after V lost 2 bases and J lost 4 bases. Comment on this clonotype: Its antigen is not known.

RNA transcripts were the template, and TCR beta CDR3 regions were amplified from them. The first round was an RT-PCR with HTBI primers, and the second round was a multiplex PCR. Each CDR3 protein is one row after TCRdb ran MiXCR on the multiplex PCR reads. Of almost 750,000 distinct CDR3 sequences listed, 40% are singletons. The chain joins TRBV6-2 or TRBV6-3 to TRBJ1-3, with 8 bases that match TRBD1. The sample was peripheral blood. This TCR derives from an adult man with Graves' ophthalmopathy. CDR3: CASSYAQGAGGNTIYF. The CDR3 DNA is TGTGCCAGCAGTTACGCCCAGGGGGCAGGGGGAAACACCATATATTTT.